Following are 9 T cell receptor beta chains from one sample sequenced in a study of T cell repertoires in cytomegalovirus infection. In TCRdb, the reads were re-called with MiXCR into one record per CDR3 protein. The repertoire holds some 180,000 distinct CDR3 sequences, with roughly 9% as singletons. Sample: PBMCs. These receptors were collected from a human donor in good health (CMV status not recorded). Some clones in this sample may be carry-over from other donors' samples.

The V and J genes are TRBV29-1 and TRBJ2-5; a possible D gene is TRBD1 (5 bases). Germline V gives CDR1 SQVTM, CDR2 ANQGSEA. The CDR3 runs 12 residues. Trimming cost V 5 bases and J 4 bases, with 11 bases left between them. This CDR3 reads CSVSGSLETQYF. Here the CDR3 DNA reads TGCAGCGTTTCAGGGTCCTTAGAGACCCAGTACTTC.

In this sample, this clonotype turned up many times. This chain connects TRBV7-2 to TRBJ2-1; 9 bases line up with TRBD2. Germline CDR1 is SGHTA and CDR2 is FQGNSA. There are 18 residues in the CDR3. J was trimmed by 0 bases and V by 3 bases; bases with no gene match: 9. The CDR3 coding sequence is TGTGCCAGCAGCTTTAATTTAGCGGGGGCCTACTCCTACAATGAGCAGTTCTTC. Amino acids: CASSFNLAGAYSYNEQFF.

This clonotype has more than one count but fewer than ten. This chain joins TRBV6-2 or TRBV6-3 and TRBJ1-1; D unresolved. The CDR3 totals 12 residues. V was clipped by 6 bases and J by 10 bases, with 15 bases between them. Per the germline V gene, CDR1 is MNHEY and CDR2 is SVGEGT. CDR3 protein: CASSPVEGRAFF. The CDR3 bases are TGTGCCAGCAGCCCAGTTGAGGGTCGAGCTTTCTTT.

V gene TRBV12-3 or TRBV12-4 combines with J gene TRBJ1-2; D gene unclear. V lost 2 bases, J lost 4 bases, and 5 bases lay in between. The CDR3 is 12 residues long. This CDR3 reads CASSLNIYGYTF. The CDR3 coding sequence is TGTGCCAGCAGTTTAAACATCTATGGCTACACCTTC.

This clonotype has ten or more counts. V is TRBV7-2 and J is TRBJ1-2; the match to TRBD1 covers 9 bases. The CDR3 is 18 residues long. CDR1 is SGHTA and CDR2 is FQGNSA in the germline V gene. V lost 5 bases, J lost 6 bases, and 19 bases stayed unmatched. The CDR3 coding sequence is TGTGCCAGCAGCCCGCGGGGCTGGTTGGCAGACAGGGGGAATGGCTACACCTTC. Amino acids: CASSPRGWLADRGNGYTF.

This clonotype showed up many times. The V and J genes are TRBV7-2 and TRBJ1-1; tentatively, D is TRBD1 (6 bases). The ends were cut back, 7 bases at V and 6 bases at J, with 21 bases in the middle. The length of the CDR3 is 15 residues. The germline gives CDR1 SGHTA, CDR2 FQGNSA. CDR3 region: CASKRSSQGTPEAFF. DNA of the CDR3: TGTGCCAGCAAGCGGTCCTCGCAGGGGACCCCTGAAGCTTTCTTT.

This clonotype was observed a handful of times. The V and J genes are TRBV5-6 and TRBJ1-1, with a weak D call TRBD1 (6 bases). There are 15 residues in the CDR3. From germline, CDR1 is SGHDT and CDR2 YYEEEE. The ends were cut back, 2 bases at V and 1 base at J, with 12 bases in the middle. The CDR3 nucleotides are TGTGCCAGCAGCTTTGGCTTGACAGGGAACACTGAAGCTTTCTTT. Protein product: CASSFGLTGNTEAFF.

Many counts were recorded for this clonotype. This chain joins TRBV11-1 and TRBJ1-1, with D uncertain. The V end lost 3 bases, the J end lost 8 bases, and 16 bases lay between the germline ends. The CDR3 loop spans 14 amino acids. Germline V gene sequence: CDR1 SGHAT, CDR2 FQDESV (reference sequence). The CDR3 region is CASSFFSDRAEAFF. For the CDR3, the DNA is TGTGCCAGCAGCTTTTTTTCTGATAGGGCGGAAGCTTTCTTT.

This clonotype was found many times. The rearrangement uses TRBV7-8 and TRBJ1-1; perhaps TRBD1 as D (6 bases). The length of the CDR3 is 15 residues. CDR1 is SGHVS, CDR2 FQNEAQ, per germline. Trimming shortened V by 1 base and J by 6 bases, and 15 bases separated the two germline ends. Here the CDR3 reads CASSLVRGGQAEAFF. The CDR3 nucleotides are TGTGCCAGCAGCTTAGTCCGGGGGGGGCAAGCTGAAGCTTTCTTT.